This TCR beta chain is from a study of lymphopenia after photon versus proton radiotherapy (dated by TCRdb to about 2019). With regard to the full study: The immunological effects of photon versus proton radiation therapy were compared in patients with gastrointestinal tumors who developed high-grade lymphopenia. The 15 to 25 patients in the cohort had gastrointestinal tumors, were treated with either photon or proton therapy, and subsequently developed lymphopenia. The study aimed to characterize how the two radiation modalities differ in their impact on the immune system.

V was cut back by 3 bases and J by 5 bases, leaving a gap of 13 bases between them. Taken from the germline V gene, the CDR1 and CDR2 loops are LGHNA and YSLEER. From cysteine to phenylalanine, the CDR3 is 14 amino acids long. This entry keeps only the CDR3 DNA: 42 bases, framed from base 1. General conclusions and limits of the study: During treatment, patients who received proton therapy stayed relatively stable, whereas patients who received photon therapy lost naive T cells and TCR diversity and gained effector/memory populations. After the lymphocyte count nadir, oligoclonal expansion, especially of CD8+ Temra cells, was observed in photon-treated repertoires, and the drop in diversity was driven by this expansion. The survival association was assessed only in patients who died, and better survival with proton therapy was presented by the authors as a possibility rather than a demonstrated result. Across the cohort, among patients who died, a greater drop in TCR diversity after the nadir was inversely correlated with overall survival time.

As concerns this clone: The antigen it recognizes is unknown. One base away there is no much larger clone; base qualities are not given.

Libraries were constructed by the immunoSEQ multiplex PCR assay. T cell repertoires were profiled with deep sequencing of rearranged TCR beta loci together with multiparametric flow cytometry. What TCRdb holds here is the immuneACCESS table cut down to in-frame rearrangements. Part of the clones is not present; checked against another copy, under half of the missing clones reflect an unresolved V gene, and the others are unexplained. For this sample there are some 45,000 clones; about 83% appear just once. The ten largest clones represent around a quarter of the sample. The chain is assembled from TRBV4-3 and TRBJ1-2; the D segment cannot be called with confidence. Sequences were derived from peripheral blood, sampled from a patient treated with proton-based radiotherapy. The sequence derives from a woman in her seventies with pancreatic cancer. The CDR3 region has the sequence CASSQGQSTYGYTF. The bases are TGCGCCAGCAGCCAGGGTCAGTCCACTTATGGCTACACCTTC.